Each of the 7 T cell receptor beta chains below was sequenced from the same sample in a study of blood T cell repertoires in COVID-19. Sequencing used immunoSEQ multiplex PCR; TCRdb keeps in-frame clones, though not all of them. The sample lists about 180,000 clones, 85% occurring once. Sequencing used peripheral blood. These receptors all stem from a person aged 70 to 79 with COVID-19, enrolled during active disease.

The J gene is TRBJ2-1, the V gene TRBV28; 12 bases match TRBD2. The J segment lost 5 bases and the V segment lost 11 bases, leaving 16 bases of the junction unmatched. The CDR3 spans 17 residues. Germline values: CDR1 MDHEN, CDR2 SYDVKM. This CDR3 reads CAPIGLAGGLGDNEQFF. The CDR3 DNA follows: TGTGCCCCCATCGGGCTAGCGGGAGGGCTAGGAGACAATGAGCAGTTCTTC.

The rearrangement uses TRBV6-5 and TRBJ2-7; 10 bases are shared with TRBD1. Losses at the gene ends were 6 bases for V and 7 bases for J; bases not matched to a gene: 6. Germline loops: CDR1 MNHEY, CDR2 SVGAGI. This CDR3 comprises 13 residues. CDR3 protein: CASRGTGEGEQYF. The CDR3 bases are TGTGCCAGCAGAGGGACAGGGGAAGGTGAGCAGTACTTC.

The rearrangement links TRBV19 to TRBJ1-6, with D maybe TRBD1 (6 bases). The germline V gene encodes CDR1 LNHDA and CDR2 SQIVND (reference sequence). CDR3 length: 17 amino acids. V was pared by 4 bases and J by 3 bases, with 16 bases between. CDR3 protein: CASSRPSGGNYNSPLHF. The CDR3 region has the DNA TGTGCCAGTAGTAGGCCGTCTGGGGGCAACTATAATTCACCCCTCCACTTT.

V is TRBV19 and J is TRBJ1-3; a weak D match, TRBD1 (6 bases). The V end lost 9 bases, the J end lost 3 bases, and 18 bases lay between the germline ends. CDR1 is LNHDA, CDR2 SQIVND, per germline (reference sequence). The CDR3 has 15 amino acids. DNA of the CDR3: TGTGCCAGCAGCACACAGGGAACGGGTGGAAACACCATATATTTT. The encoded protein is CASSTQGTGGNTIYF. The whole variable domain, filled in from reference TRBV19 and TRBJ1-3, reads DGGITQSPKYLFRKEGQNVTLSCEQNLNHDAMYWYRQDPGQGLRLIYYSQIVNDFQKGDIAEGYSVSREKKESFPLTVTSAQKNPTAFYLCASSTQGTGGNTIYFGEGSWLTVV.

The J gene is TRBJ2-2, the V gene TRBV6-2 or TRBV6-3, with TRBD1 matching over 9 bases. V lost 0 bases, J lost 5 bases, and 7 bases stayed unmatched. In germline, CDR1 is MNHEY, CDR2 SVGEGT. CDR3 size: 17 residues. CDR3 protein: CASSYSQGALKTGELFF. As DNA, the CDR3 is TGTGCCAGCAGTTACTCACAGGGGGCATTAAAGACCGGGGAGCTGTTTTTT.

The chain is built from TRBV30 and TRBJ2-7; 14 bases fit TRBD2. Germline loops: CDR1 GTSNPN, CDR2 SVGIG (reference sequence). The CDR3 spans 19 residues. V shed 4 bases and J 1 base; nucleotides not matched to a gene: 15. The CDR3 here is CAWTEKPGLAGAPSYEQYF. CDR3 coding DNA: TGTGCCTGGACTGAAAAACCGGGACTAGCGGGAGCCCCATCCTACGAGCAGTACTTC.

The V and J genes are TRBV7-2 and TRBJ2-1, with 7 bases fitting TRBD2. Germline values: CDR1 SGHTA, CDR2 FQGNSA. The CDR3 spans 15 residues. V dropped 2 bases and J dropped 4; count of bases not matched to a gene: 5. The CDR3 sequence is CASSLSSSGYNEQFF. The CDR3 nucleotides are TGTGCCAGCAGCTTATCGTCTAGCGGATACAATGAGCAGTTCTTC. The full variable domain, completed using reference TRBV7-2 and TRBJ2-1, is GAGVSQSPSNKVTEKGKDVELRCDPISGHTALYWYRQSLGQGLEFLIYFQGNSAPDKSGLPSDRFSAERTGGSVSTLTIQRTQQEDSAVYLCASSLSSSGYNEQFFGPGTRLTVL.